This passage covers 20 T cell receptor beta chains from one sample sequenced in a study of T cells in tuberculosis. The time point was: new active TB diagnosis, blood taken before or within 7 days of starting treatment. The repertoire was sequenced with immunoSEQ multiplex PCR; TCRdb's copy has only in-frame clones and lacks some. The sample records about 35,000 clones, 92% being singletons. The sample here was PBMCs, taken at tuberculosis diagnosis. The receptors originated from an adult with tuberculosis. Some clones in this sample may be carry-over from other donors' samples.

This clone showed up just once. The chain combines TRBV7-8 with TRBJ2-3, with 10 bases that match TRBD1. Germline loops: CDR1 SGHVS, CDR2 FQNEAQ. The trim removed 1 base at V and 4 bases at J, leaving 5 bases unmatched. The CDR3 is made up of 16 amino acids. The CDR3 coding sequence is TGTGCCAGCAGCTTAGTAGGACAGGGGGTGGCAGATACGCAGTATTTT. This sequence encodes CASSLVGQGVADTQYF.

The genes are TRBV5-1 and TRBJ2-2, with 12 bases identical to TRBD2. Germline CDR1 SGHRS, CDR2 YFSETQ. The CDR3 consists of 19 residues. V trimming: 1 base; J trimming: 3 bases; junction bases outside the gene matches: 10. The CDR3, as DNA: TGCGCCAGCAGCTTGCTTCTAGCGGGGGGGCCGGGGCACACCGGGGAGCTGTTTTTT. This sequence encodes CASSLLLAGGPGHTGELFF.

This clone showed up just once. The rearrangement links TRBV28 to TRBJ2-1, with 7 bases that match TRBD2. The J segment lost 9 bases and the V segment lost 6 bases, leaving 8 bases of the junction unmatched. The CDR3 contains 13 residues. CDR1 is MDHEN and CDR2 is SYDVKM in the germline V gene. CDR3 sequence (DNA): TGTGCCAGCAGCCGGGGAGGGGTGGGTGAGCAGTTCTTC. It codes for CASSRGGVGEQFF.

This sequence joins TRBV7-9 and TRBJ1-6; a possible D gene is TRBD1 (5 bases). Germline CDR1 and CDR2: SEHNR and FQNEAQ (reference sequence). Trimming took 4 bases from V and 10 from J, leaving 14 bases between them. The CDR3 spans 14 residues. The CDR3 nucleotides are TGTGCCAGCAGCTCGGATGGGCAGGGATCACCCCTCCACTTT. Amino acid sequence: CASSSDGQGSPLHF.

The J gene is TRBJ2-1, the V gene TRBV5-6; 10 bases fit TRBD2. The CDR3 length is 15 residues. Germline V gives CDR1 SGHDT, CDR2 YYEEEE. The J segment lost 7 bases and the V segment lost 1 base, leaving 5 bases of the junction unmatched. The CDR3 loop is CASSLLISGGNEQFF. The CDR3 nucleotides read TGTGCCAGCAGCTTGTTGATTAGCGGGGGGAATGAGCAGTTCTTC.

This chain links TRBV5-6 with TRBJ2-7; TRBD2 aligns across 8 bases. J lost 5 bases, V lost 4 bases, and 17 bases had no gene match. The V gene's germline CDR1 is SGHDT and CDR2 YYEEEE. The CDR3 loop spans 17 amino acids. The CDR3 here is CASSPPSLSGVRDEQYF. The CDR3 DNA reads as TGTGCCAGCAGCCCGCCCTCGCTTAGCGGGGTTCGGGACGAGCAGTACTTC.

The chain recombines TRBV6-5 with TRBJ2-1, with a weak D call TRBD2 (6 bases). The CDR3 sequence is 12 residues long. The germline CDR1 and CDR2 sequences are MNHEY and SVGAGI. V shed 6 bases and J shed 5 bases, with 8 bases lying between them. The DNA of the CDR3 is TGTGCCAGCAGACCGGGAGACAATGAGCAGTTCTTC. Translated, it gives CASRPGDNEQFF.

The chain has TRBV5-8 and TRBJ2-7; 11 bases agree with TRBD1. The V and J ends lost 4 bases and 6 bases, in that order; junction bases with no gene match: 6. The germline V gene encodes CDR1 SGHTS and CDR2 YDEGEE. There are 14 residues in the CDR3. The CDR3 DNA sequence: TGTGCCAGCAGCCTGCAGGGGACAGGGGGCGAGCAGTACTTC. This encodes CASSLQGTGGEQYF.

CDR3 DNA: TGTGCCAGCAGCCCGACAGACTTTAGCAATCAGCCCCAGCATTTT. Translation: CASSPTDFSNQPQHF. V and J are TRBV6-1 and TRBJ1-5; the D gene is possibly TRBD1 (5 bases). Germline CDR1 reads MNHNS; CDR2 reads SASEGT. V gave up 6 bases and J gave up 0 bases, with 12 bases separating them. This CDR3 has 15 amino acids.

The chain combines TRBV6-1 with TRBJ2-7, with 9 bases fitting TRBD1. The germline V gene has CDR1 MNHNS and CDR2 SASEGT. The J segment lost 4 bases and the V segment lost 4 bases, leaving 8 bases of the junction unmatched. CDR3 length: 15 amino acids. CDR3 sequence: CASSVLRDRAYEQYF. CDR3 nucleotide sequence: TGTGCCAGCAGTGTCCTCCGGGACAGGGCTTACGAGCAGTACTTC.

The genes are TRBV19 and TRBJ1-5; 9 positions agree with TRBD1. The CDR3 sequence is 18 residues long. The ends lost 4 bases at V and 6 bases at J; junction bases unmatched: 16. The germline gives CDR1 LNHDA, CDR2 SQIVND (reference sequence). CDR3 nucleotides: TGTGCCAGTAGTACCCTCGGACCGACAGGGGGATCGGGTCAGCCCCAGCATTTT. It yields the protein CASSTLGPTGGSGQPQHF.

This chain connects TRBV27 to TRBJ2-7, with 7 bases aligning to TRBD1. The germline gives CDR1 MNHEY, CDR2 SMNVEV (reference sequence). This CDR3 comprises 17 residues. The V gene end was trimmed by 5 bases and the J gene end by 5 bases; junction bases not matched to a gene: 18. In DNA, the CDR3 is TGTGCCAGCAGTCCCACCAAGGACAGGTTAAACTTCAACGAGCAGTACTTC. This sequence encodes CASSPTKDRLNFNEQYF.

V is TRBV4-2 and J is TRBJ2-1, with 11 bases fitting TRBD2. Germline V CDR1 and CDR2: LGHNA, YNFKEQ. The CDR3 covers 16 residues. V shed 1 base, J shed 9 bases, and the junction held 8 bases outside the gene matches. CDR3 DNA: TGTGCCAGCAGCCAAGTTAGGCTAGCGGGGGGCTCTGAGCAGTTCTTC. Translation gives CASSQVRLAGGSEQFF.

The V call is TRBV29-1, the J call TRBJ1-1; D remains unclear. This CDR3 is 11 amino acids long. CDR1 is SQVTM, CDR2 ANQGSEA, per germline. The ends were cut back, 4 bases at V and 5 bases at J, with 8 bases in the middle. CDR3 residues: CSVGRVTEAFF. In DNA, the CDR3 is TGCAGCGTTGGGCGGGTTACTGAAGCTTTCTTT.

This chain connects TRBV7-8 to TRBJ1-2, with TRBD1 as a possible D gene (6 bases). This CDR3 is 13 amino acids long. Trimming took 5 bases from V and 4 from J, leaving 11 bases between them. Germline V CDR1 and CDR2: SGHVS, FQNEAQ. CDR3 DNA: TGTGCCAGCAGCCCGCGGGGGCTCTATGGCTACACCTTC. This codes for CASSPRGLYGYTF. Full variable domain (missing parts from reference TRBV7-8 and TRBJ1-2): GAGVSQSPRYKVAKRGQDVALRCDPISGHVSLFWYQQALGQGPEFLTYFQNEAQLDKSGLPSDRFFAERPEGSVSTLKIQRTQQEDSAVYLCASSPRGLYGYTFGSGTRLTVV.

V usage is TRBV29-1 and J usage is TRBJ2-3; TRBD1 agrees at 7 bases. This CDR3 region has 16 residues. V was clipped by 6 bases and J by 3 bases; unmatched bases: 15. The germline V gene has CDR1 SQVTM and CDR2 ANQGSEA. The CDR3 bases are TGCAGCGTCCGCGGCCCTGAACAGGGGTGGACAGATACGCAGTATTTT. Protein: CSVRGPEQGWTDTQYF.

This chain connects TRBV7-6 to TRBJ2-3; D is possibly TRBD2 (6 bases). The CDR3 loop spans 15 amino acids. Germline CDR1 is SGHVS and CDR2 is FNYEAQ. V was cut by 2 bases and J by 0 bases, with 9 bases left in between. The CDR3 loop reads CASSLRAGSTDTQYF. The CDR3 DNA reads TGTGCCAGCAGCTTAAGGGCGGGGAGCACAGATACGCAGTATTTT.

This sequence joins TRBV5-1 and TRBJ1-6; TRBD1 matches 9 bases. The CDR3 has 16 residues. V gave up 0 bases and J gave up 9 bases; unmatched junction bases: 7. Per germline, CDR1 SGHRS and CDR2 YFSETQ. The DNA for the CDR3 is TGCGCCAGCAGCTTGGGAGTTGGGACAGGGATTTCACCCCTCCACTTT. Its translation: CASSLGVGTGISPLHF.

The rearrangement uses TRBV18 and TRBJ2-7, with D tentatively TRBD1 (5 bases). CDR3 length: 14 amino acids. Per germline, CDR1 KGHSH and CDR2 LQKENI. Trimming cost V 6 bases and J 2 bases, with 14 bases left between them. CDR3 loop: CASSVQENTYEQYF. The CDR3, as DNA: TGTGCCAGCTCCGTACAGGAGAACACCTACGAGCAGTACTTC.

This clone was seen just once. This chain joins TRBV19 and TRBJ2-3; 8 bases are shared with TRBD2. V was pared by 4 bases and J by 3 bases, with 6 bases of the junction left unmatched. The CDR3 length is 15 residues. The germline CDR1 and CDR2 sequences are LNHDA and SQIVND (reference sequence). The CDR3 loop reads CASSSSGVLTDTQYF. In nucleotides, the CDR3 is TGTGCCAGTAGTAGTAGCGGGGTTCTTACAGATACGCAGTATTTT. The complete variable domain, with remaining parts taken from reference TRBV19 and TRBJ2-3, reads DGGITQSPKYLFRKEGQNVTLSCEQNLNHDAMYWYRQDPGQGLRLIYYSQIVNDFQKGDIAEGYSVSREKKESFPLTVTSAQKNPTAFYLCASSSSGVLTDTQYFGPGTRLTVL.